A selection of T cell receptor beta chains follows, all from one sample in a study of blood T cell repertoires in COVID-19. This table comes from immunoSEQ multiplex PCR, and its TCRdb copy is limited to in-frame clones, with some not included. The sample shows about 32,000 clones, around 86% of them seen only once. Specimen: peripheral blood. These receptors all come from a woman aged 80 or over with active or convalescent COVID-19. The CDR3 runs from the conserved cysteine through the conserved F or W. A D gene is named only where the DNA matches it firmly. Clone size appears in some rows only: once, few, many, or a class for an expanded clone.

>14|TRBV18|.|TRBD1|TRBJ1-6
CASSPPGQGRTLHF
TGTGCCAGCTCACCGCCGGGACAGGGGCGAACCCTCCACTTT
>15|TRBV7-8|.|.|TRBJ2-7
CASSWASGGTYEQYF
TGTGCCAGCAGCTGGGCTTCTGGGGGCACCTACGAGCAGTACTTC
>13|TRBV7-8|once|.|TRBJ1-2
CASSPLQAAGYTF
TGTGCCAGCAGCCCGCTACAGGCCGCGGGCTACACCTTC
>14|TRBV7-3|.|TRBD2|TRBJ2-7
CASSLAGGDHEQYF
TGTGCCAGCAGCTTAGCGGGAGGCGACCACGAGCAGTACTTC
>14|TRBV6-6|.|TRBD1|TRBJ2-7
CASSYPGQLYEQYF
TGTGCCAGCAGTTACCCGGGACAGCTCTACGAGCAGTACTTC
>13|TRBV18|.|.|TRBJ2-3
CASSPPTDYTQYF
TGTGCCAGCTCACCACCGACTGATTATACGCAGTATTTT
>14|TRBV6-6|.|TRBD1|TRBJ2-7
CASNYQGQGTEQYF
TGTGCCAGCAATTACCAGGGACAGGGGACCGAGCAGTACTTC
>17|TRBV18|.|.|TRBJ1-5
CASSRESQEVSNQPQHF
TGTGCCAGCAGCCGCGAATCCCAGGAAGTTAGCAATCAGCCCCAGCATTTT
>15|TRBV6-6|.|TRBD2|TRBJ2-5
CASSYRGGRVETQYF
TGTGCCAGCAGTTATCGTGGCGGGAGGGTCGAGACCCAGTACTTC
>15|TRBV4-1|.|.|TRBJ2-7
CASSQGQGTTYEQYF
TGCGCCAGCAGCCAAGGTCAGGGGACAACCTACGAGCAGTACTTC